This TCR beta chain came from a study of T cells in Graves' hyperthyroidism and ophthalmopathy. Amplified TCR beta CDR3 regions derived from RNA transcripts. The TCR CDR3 first-round RT-PCR relied on the HTBI primer set. One entry per CDR3 protein, called by TCRdb with MiXCR from the multiplex PCR reads. Of about 360,000 distinct CDR3 sequences in the sample, less than 15% were seen once. Germline V CDR1 and CDR2: SGHTA, FQGNSA. The CDR3 runs to 15 residues. V was pared by 4 bases and J by 3 bases, with 15 bases between. This clonotype has a count of ten or more. This TCR came from a woman under 30 with Graves' hyperthyroidism. The sample was blood. J is TRBJ1-1 and V is TRBV7-2; no definite D call. The CDR3 reads CASSWPLTVDTEAFF. As DNA, the CDR3 is TGTGCCAGCAGCTGGCCCCTGACGGTAGACACTGAAGCTTTCTTT.